The next 20 T cell receptor beta chains were all read from a single sample in a study of cytomegalovirus exposure and HLA in healthy donors. The PCR made use of 60 Vbeta and 13 Jbeta primers. The method was immunoSEQ multiplex PCR; TCRdb's version includes in-frame clones alone and lacks a portion of them. The sample consists of fewer than 200,000 clones, roughly nine tenths of them appearing once. The sequencing input was PBMCs. These receptors all come from a girl under three years old in good health and CMV-seronegative.

This rearrangement joins TRBV5-4 to TRBJ2-7; D is unclear. Trimming removed 1 base from V and 5 bases from J, with 7 bases in between. CDR1 is SGHNT, CDR2 YYREEE, per germline (reference sequence). The CDR3 length is 12 residues. CDR3 sequence: CASSLPSDEQYF. In nucleotides, the CDR3 is TGTGCCAGCAGCTTGCCGTCAGACGAGCAGTACTTC. Variable domain in full (rest from reference TRBV5-4 and TRBJ2-7): ETGVTQSPTHLIKTRGQQVTLRCSSQSGHNTVSWYQQALGQGPQFIFQYYREEENGRGNFPPRFSGLQFPNYSSELNVNALELDDSALYLCASSLPSDEQYFGPGTRLTVT.

The chain joins TRBV5-3 to TRBJ2-7; 11 positions match TRBD2. TRBV5-3 is assigned to the ORF class and has an uncertain function. The CDR3 sequence is 19 residues long. Losses at the gene ends were 3 bases for V and 7 bases for J; bases not matched to a gene: 21. CDR3 coding DNA: TGTGCCAGAAGCTCTCCCGGGGATCTAGCGGGGGGATCCCCTAGAGAGCAGTACTTC. It encodes CARSSPGDLAGGSPREQYF.

This clone was recorded only once. The CDR3 is CASSFEQGNYGYTF. The CDR3 DNA is TGTGCCAGCAGTTTTGAACAGGGTAACTATGGCTACACCTTC. The chain couples TRBV6-6 to TRBJ1-2, with D tentatively TRBD1 (6 bases). Deletions cut 4 bases from V and 1 base from J, with 10 bases between. The germline V gene encodes CDR1 MNHNY and CDR2 SVGAGI (reference sequence). The CDR3 has 14 residues.

There are a few counts of this clone. The chain joins TRBV9 to TRBJ1-1; D gene ambiguous. V lost 0 bases and J lost 0, with 6 bases in between. Per the germline V gene, CDR1 is SGDLS and CDR2 is YYNGEE. The CDR3 consists of 14 residues. As DNA, the CDR3 is TGTGCCAGCAGCGTAGACGGTATGAACACTGAAGCTTTCTTT. Its translation: CASSVDGMNTEAFF.

The chain combines TRBV19 with TRBJ2-1, with no clear D. V was cut by 3 bases and J by 0 bases, with 6 bases left in between. The length of the CDR3 is 14 residues. CDR1 and CDR2 from the germline V gene are LNHDA and SQIVND (reference sequence). The CDR3 here is CASSIGSSYNEQFF. The DNA of the CDR3 is TGTGCCAGTAGTATTGGTAGCTCCTACAATGAGCAGTTCTTC.

About this clone: Other nucleotide sequences from this sample produce the same CDR3. The V gene is TRBV5-1, the J gene TRBJ1-2; D is ambiguous. Germline lookup yields CDR1 SGHRS and CDR2 YFSETQ. This CDR3 has 13 amino acids. Trimming removed 4 bases at V and 5 bases at J, with 12 bases between. The CDR3 DNA reads TGCGCCAGCAGCCTCGGAGGGTCGTATGGCTACACCTTC. The encoded protein is CASSLGGSYGYTF.

The chain uses TRBV4-1 and TRBJ1-1; weak D call: TRBD1 (6 bases). The CDR3 is 16 residues long. V lost 4 bases and J 1 base, leaving 16 bases between the germline ends. Germline values: CDR1 MGHRA, CDR2 YSYEKL. The CDR3 DNA follows: TGCGCCAGCAGCCGCTGGACAGCACAGCCGAACACTGAAGCTTTCTTT. It encodes CASSRWTAQPNTEAFF.

The chain is built from TRBV5-1 and TRBJ1-1; 8 nucleotides agree with TRBD1. Germline V gene sequence: CDR1 SGHRS, CDR2 YFSETQ. This CDR3 has 15 amino acids. V lost 1 base and J lost 3; bases outside the gene matches: 5. CDR3 loop: CASSLRPGQDTEAFF. The DNA for the CDR3 is TGCGCCAGCAGCTTGAGACCGGGACAGGACACTGAAGCTTTCTTT.

The J gene is TRBJ1-4, the V gene TRBV27, with D unresolved. Deletions cut 3 bases from V and 4 bases from J, with 12 bases between. The CDR3 spans 15 residues. Germline CDR1 MNHEY, CDR2 SMNVEV (reference sequence). CDR3 sequence: CASSLLGGGNEKLFF. The CDR3 nucleotides read TGTGCCAGCAGTTTGTTAGGAGGAGGTAATGAAAAACTGTTTTTT.

The chain has TRBV5-1 and TRBJ2-1; 8 nucleotides line up with TRBD2. Unmatched junction bases numbered 18, after V lost 5 bases and J lost 8 bases. CDR1 is SGHRS and CDR2 is YFSETQ in the germline V gene. This CDR3 is built from 17 residues. The CDR3, as DNA: TGCGCCAGCAGGTTTGGATATACAAGCGGAGCGGGGGATGAGCAGTTCTTC. Protein sequence: CASRFGYTSGAGDEQFF.

The gene calls are TRBV11-2 and TRBJ2-5, with 9 nucleotides matching TRBD2. V lost 5 bases to trimming and J lost 3 bases; unmatched junction nucleotides: 4. Germline assignment: CDR1 SGHAT and CDR2 FQNNGV. This CDR3 is 14 amino acids long. This CDR3 is CASSPASGKETQYF. The CDR3 coding sequence is TGTGCCAGCAGCCCAGCTAGCGGGAAAGAGACCCAGTACTTC.

This sequence joins TRBV7-2 and TRBJ2-3, with 8 bases identical to TRBD2. V gave up 4 bases and J gave up 1 base; unmatched junction bases: 4. The CDR3 length is 15 residues. CDR1 and CDR2 (germline): SGHTA, FQGNSA. The CDR3 bases are TGTGCCAGCAGCTCCATGACTAGCGGCACAGATACGCAGTATTTT. It is translated as CASSSMTSGTDTQYF. Based on the CDR3 plus reference TRBV7-2 and TRBJ2-3, the full variable domain is GAGVSQSPSNKVTEKGKDVELRCDPISGHTALYWYRQSLGQGLEFLIYFQGNSAPDKSGLPSDRFSAERTGGSVSTLTIQRTQQEDSAVYLCASSSMTSGTDTQYFGPGTRLTVL.

The chain employs TRBV19 and TRBJ1-5, with no clear D. Trimming removed 10 bases from V and 0 bases from J, with 7 bases in between. CDR1 LNHDA and CDR2 SQIVND come from the germline V gene (reference sequence). The CDR3 has 12 residues. The CDR3 region has the DNA TGTGCCACCAAAAATAGCAATCAGCCCCAGCATTTT. This translates into CATKNSNQPQHF. The full variable domain, in which reference TRBV19 and TRBJ1-5 provide the parts outside the CDR3, is DGGITQSPKYLFRKEGQNVTLSCEQNLNHDAMYWYRQDPGQGLRLIYYSQIVNDFQKGDIAEGYSVSREKKESFPLTVTSAQKNPTAFYLCATKNSNQPQHFGDGTRLSIL.

The V call is TRBV9, the J call TRBJ2-7; possibly TRBD2 for D (5 bases). This CDR3 contains 16 residues. CDR1 SGDLS and CDR2 YYNGEE come from the germline V gene. The ends were cut back, 4 bases at V and 3 bases at J, with 20 bases in the middle. CDR3 DNA sequence: TGTGCCAGCAGCCCTCGGGATGTAGACAAATTCTACGAGCAGTACTTC. Its translation: CASSPRDVDKFYEQYF.

The chain couples TRBV10-3 to TRBJ1-5; D is perhaps TRBD1 (5 bases). V was clipped by 3 bases and J by 7 bases, with 7 bases between them. CDR1 ENHRY and CDR2 SYGVKD come from the germline V gene. The CDR3 consists of 12 residues. The CDR3 here is CAISEGAQPQHF. In nucleotides, the CDR3 is TGTGCCATCAGTGAAGGGGCACAGCCCCAGCATTTT.

The table lists this clone with a count of one. The V call is TRBV5-5, the J call TRBJ2-7; 9 nucleotides agree with TRBD2. V was clipped by 2 bases and J by 2 bases; unmatched bases: 5. The CDR3 has 15 amino acids. Germline CDR1 and CDR2: SGHKS and YYEKEE (reference sequence). This chain's CDR3 is CASSLLTSGPYEQYF. CDR3 nucleotide sequence: TGTGCCAGCAGCTTACTGACTAGCGGCCCCTACGAGCAGTACTTC.

The rearrangement joins TRBV6-5 to TRBJ1-6, with 7 bases lining up with TRBD1. This CDR3 region has 14 residues. Germline trimming cut 6 bases from V and 10 bases from J; bases unmatched to any gene: 9. CDR1 is MNHEY and CDR2 is SVGAGI in the germline V gene. CDR3 nucleotide sequence: TGTGCCAGCAGAAAGACAGGGATGGACTCACCCCTCCACTTT. It encodes CASRKTGMDSPLHF.

The V and J genes are TRBV5-8 and TRBJ2-1, with TRBD1 matching over 7 bases. The CDR3 length is 15 residues. Germline values: CDR1 SGHTS, CDR2 YDEGEE. The V gene end was trimmed by 4 bases and the J gene end by 7 bases; junction bases not matched to a gene: 11. CDR3 bases: TGTGCCAGCAGCGCGCAGGGGGATATATGGAATGAGCAGTTCTTC. Residues: CASSAQGDIWNEQFF. The complete variable domain, with remaining parts taken from reference TRBV5-8 and TRBJ2-1, reads EAGVTQSPTHLIKTRGQQATLRCSPISGHTSVYWYQQALGLGLQFLLWYDEGEERNRGNFPPRFSGRQFPNYSSELNVNALELEDSALYLCASSAQGDIWNEQFFGPGTRLTVL.

The rearrangement joins TRBV5-4 to TRBJ2-5; 8 bases agree with TRBD2. The last part of the DNA fits TRBJ2-7 better; the J call may be wrong. This CDR3 has 13 residues. Germline V gene lookup returns CDR1 SGHNT and CDR2 YYREEE (reference sequence). The CDR3 loop is CASSVLSGDEQYF. The CDR3 nucleotides are TGTGCCAGCAGCGTCCTTAGCGGGGACGAGCAGTACTTC.

The rearrangement joins TRBV21-1 to TRBJ2-3; the table's D call, TRBD1, has no DNA check behind it. TRBV21-1 is flagged as a pseudogene. This CDR3 is built from 18 residues. CDR3 in DNA: TGTGCCAGCAGCAAAGTCAGGGGACAGGGCCCCAATCAAGATACGCAGTATTTT. This gives the protein CASSKVRGQGPNQDTQYF.